The entry that follows covers one TCR beta chain sequence. This record belongs to a study of T cell changes during pregnancy in multiple sclerosis. With V trimmed by 4 bases and J by 4 bases, 5 bases remained unmatched. This CDR3 has 14 residues. Per germline, CDR1 SGHRS and CDR2 YFSETQ. TCRdb keeps only in-frame clones here, not all; method: immunoSEQ multiplex PCR. This table holds roughly 22,000 clones, 70% to 90% found once. The TCR was taken from a female donor in good health, enrolled as a control in a pregnancy study. The chain uses TRBV5-1 and TRBJ1-5, with TRBD1 matching over 7 bases. The material was CD4+ T cells from peripheral blood mononuclear cells, obtained in the first trimester of pregnancy. The CDR3 nucleotides read TGCGCCAGCAGCCCTGGGACAGTAAATCAGCCCCAGCATTTT. It encodes CASSPGTVNQPQHF.